These 19 T cell receptor beta chains were all obtained from the same sample, sequenced in a study of cytomegalovirus exposure and HLA in healthy donors (dated by TCRdb to 2017 to 2019). Library preparation used the immunoSEQ multiplex PCR assay. For the multiplex PCR, a mixture combining 60 forward primers for TCR Vbeta segments and 13 reverse primers for TCR Jbeta segments was used. TCRdb holds this immuneACCESS table with in-frame rearrangements only. Some clones are missing; in checked studies, unresolved V genes explain under half, and the rest has no known cause. This sample holds some 100,000 clones; 84% were observed only once. The ten largest account for more than 0.95% of the sample. The specimen was PBMCs. Receptors originate from a woman aged 18 to 35 in good health and CMV-seronegative.

V gene TRBV27 combines with J gene TRBJ2-1; perhaps TRBD2 as D (5 bases). Germline loops: CDR1 MNHEY, CDR2 SMNVEV (reference sequence). The CDR3 runs to 15 residues. V gave up 3 bases and J gave up 5 bases, with 14 bases separating them. The CDR3 reads CASSFTGIPHNEQFF. DNA for the CDR3: TGTGCCAGCAGTTTCACGGGGATCCCGCACAATGAGCAGTTCTTC.

The chain recombines TRBV28 with TRBJ1-1; perhaps TRBD1 as D (5 bases). Germline V gene lookup returns CDR1 MDHEN and CDR2 SYDVKM. The CDR3 extends over 14 amino acids. Trimming pared 3 bases from V and 4 bases from J, leaving 12 bases between. The CDR3, as DNA: TGTGCCAGCAGTTTCTTCTCCGGGGGCACTGAAGCTTTCTTT. It encodes CASSFFSGGTEAFF.

The rearrangement joins TRBV6-5 to TRBJ1-5; D remains unclear. Trimming removed 8 bases at V and 1 base at J, with 12 bases between. From germline, CDR1 is MNHEY and CDR2 SVGAGI. This CDR3 comprises 14 residues. CDR3: CASQVGLSNQPQHF. For the CDR3, the DNA is TGTGCCAGCCAAGTCGGGTTAAGCAATCAGCCCCAGCATTTT.

The chain carries TRBV7-9 and TRBJ2-1; TRBD2 matches 14 bases. The CDR3 length is 18 residues. The V segment lost 0 bases and the J segment 2 bases; nucleotides outside the gene matches: 3. CDR1 SEHNR and CDR2 FQNEAQ come from the germline V gene (reference sequence). CDR3 nucleotides: TGTGCCAGCAGCTTAGCCGGACTAGCGGGAGGCACCTACAATGAGCAGTTCTTC. It yields the protein CASSLAGLAGGTYNEQFF.

The rearrangement links TRBV14 to TRBJ1-1; TRBD1 matches 11 bases. The CDR3 runs 19 residues. Germline assignment: CDR1 SGHDN and CDR2 FVKESK. After removal of 7 bases from V and 4 bases from J, the junction contained 20 bases not matched to a gene. The CDR3 spells CASTLIRSWTGGRGTEAFF. The CDR3 coding sequence is TGTGCCAGCACCCTAATTAGGTCCTGGACAGGGGGCCGGGGCACTGAAGCTTTCTTT.

The chain joins TRBV28 to TRBJ2-7; TRBD1 matches 8 bases. Germline-derived CDR1 and CDR2 are MDHEN and SYDVKM. The CDR3 length is 13 residues. The trim removed 6 bases at V and 2 bases at J, leaving 3 bases unmatched. This CDR3 is CASRTGVPYEQYF. The CDR3 DNA follows: TGTGCCAGCAGGACAGGGGTCCCCTACGAGCAGTACTTC.

This chain links TRBV11-1 with TRBJ1-1; unclear D gene. The CDR3 has 15 residues. Trimming took 1 base from V and 1 from J, leaving 10 bases between them. From germline, CDR1 is SGHAT and CDR2 FQDESV (reference sequence). For the CDR3, the DNA is TGTGCCAGCAGCTTAGGGGCAAAAAAGAACACTGAAGCTTTCTTT. Translation gives CASSLGAKKNTEAFF.

The rearrangement links TRBV30 to TRBJ1-5; TRBD1 is a possible D gene (5 bases). Per the germline V gene, CDR1 is GTSNPN and CDR2 is SVGIG (reference sequence). V was shortened by 3 bases and J by 5 bases, with 17 bases between the two germline ends. The CDR3 is made up of 15 amino acids. CDR3 nucleotide sequence: TGTGCCTGGAGGTTGGGGGGGGTAAGGGATCAGCCCCAGCATTTT. It yields the protein CAWRLGGVRDQPQHF.

The V call is TRBV19, the J call TRBJ2-7; D unresolved. Trimming removed 4 bases from V and 3 bases from J, with 10 bases in between. CDR1 is LNHDA, CDR2 SQIVND, per germline (reference sequence). This CDR3 is 13 amino acids long. The CDR3 DNA reads as TGTGCCAGTAGTACAAGCCTGCGCTACGAGCAGTACTTC. Protein: CASSTSLRYEQYF.

A note on this clone: The same CDR3 also results from other DNA sequences found in this sample. V is TRBV7-2 and J is TRBJ1-3; weak D call: TRBD1 (5 bases). The germline gives CDR1 SGHTA, CDR2 FQGNSA. Between the trimmed V and J ends, which lost 0 bases and 4 bases, there was a span of 7 bases. The CDR3 totals 14 residues. The CDR3 DNA is TGTGCCAGCAGCTTAGCGGGGGGAGGAAACACCATATATTTT. Translated: CASSLAGGGNTIYF.

This chain uses TRBV9 with TRBJ2-3; 16 bases map to TRBD2. From germline, CDR1 is SGDLS and CDR2 YYNGEE. The J segment lost 4 bases and the V segment lost 0 bases, leaving 8 bases of the junction unmatched. The CDR3 has 19 residues. The CDR3 DNA reads TGTGCCAGCAGCGTAGTAGAGGGACTAGCGGGAGGGCGAGCAGATACGCAGTATTTT. This sequence encodes CASSVVEGLAGGRADTQYF.

V gene TRBV4-1 combines with J gene TRBJ1-5; D is unresolved. V gave up 0 bases and J gave up 1 base, with 19 bases separating them. Germline lookup yields CDR1 MGHRA and CDR2 YSYEKL. This CDR3 is 19 amino acids long. The CDR3 DNA reads as TGCGCCAGCAGCCAAGATCGTGGTAGGAGAAACGCGAGCAATCAGCCCCAGCATTTT. Translating it yields CASSQDRGRRNASNQPQHF.

The chain joins TRBV5-4 to TRBJ2-7; D not certain. Germline-derived CDR1 and CDR2 are SGHNT and YYREEE (reference sequence). V gave up 0 bases and J gave up 2 bases, with 9 bases separating them. This CDR3 is 14 amino acids long. The CDR3 DNA is TGTGCCAGCAGCTTGGACAGTCTGCCCTACGAGCAGTACTTC. This translates into CASSLDSLPYEQYF.

The chain joins TRBV2 to TRBJ2-5, with 7 bases aligning to TRBD2. Trimming at V came to 7 bases and at J to 5 bases, leaving 7 bases not matched to a gene. Germline lookup yields CDR1 SNHLY and CDR2 FYNNEI. This CDR3 comprises 13 residues. This CDR3 is CASTAGEDETQYF. The CDR3, as DNA: TGTGCCAGCACGGCGGGAGAAGACGAGACCCAGTACTTC.

The rearrangement joins TRBV6-1 to TRBJ1-1; TRBD1 is a possible D gene (5 bases). The germline V gene has CDR1 MNHNS and CDR2 SASEGT. CDR3 size: 14 residues. Trimming left V 2 bases short and J 5 bases short, with 12 bases between. Here the CDR3 DNA reads TGTGCCAGCAGTGAACCGGGGGGTTGGACTGAAGCTTTCTTT. Its protein product is CASSEPGGWTEAFF.

The chain has TRBV18 and TRBJ2-4; 11 nucleotides line up with TRBD2. Germline trimming cut 4 bases from V and 1 base from J; bases unmatched to any gene: 18. The CDR3 is made up of 21 amino acids. The V gene's germline CDR1 is KGHSH and CDR2 LQKENI. In DNA form, the CDR3 reads TGTGCCAGCTCACTTCCAACCGTAGCGGGAGGGCCGATTTTCGCCAAAAACATTCAGTACTTC. It encodes CASSLPTVAGGPIFAKNIQYF.

V gene TRBV27 combines with J gene TRBJ2-7, with 8 bases aligning to TRBD2. The CDR3 sequence is 14 residues long. Trimming cost V 8 bases and J 0 bases; bases outside gene matches: 6. Germline values: CDR1 MNHEY, CDR2 SMNVEV (reference sequence). CDR3 residues: CASATAGASYEQYF. The CDR3 DNA sequence: TGTGCCAGCGCCACAGCGGGAGCCTCCTACGAGCAGTACTTC.

The genes are TRBV2 and TRBJ2-2; tentatively, D is TRBD2 (5 bases). This CDR3 is built from 12 residues. The V end was cut by 3 bases, the J end by 6 bases, with 5 bases between. CDR1 and CDR2 (germline): SNHLY, FYNNEI. CDR3 DNA: TGTGCCAGCAGTGACGGGGCCGGGGAGCTGTTTTTT. Translated, it gives CASSDGAGELFF.

The count of this clone is one. The chain has TRBV27 and TRBJ2-7; tentative D call: TRBD2 (5 bases). Germline V CDR1 and CDR2: MNHEY, SMNVEV (reference sequence). V lost 3 bases and J lost 0, with 9 bases in between. The CDR3 runs to 14 residues. In DNA form, the CDR3 reads TGTGCCAGCAGTTTGCAAGGGAGCTCCTACGAGCAGTACTTC. Amino acid sequence: CASSLQGSSYEQYF.